This record looks at one T cell receptor beta chain sequence and its context. The target antigen is unknown. The donors were part of the validation cohort, which consisted of more than 90 subjects and was separate from the first cohort of several hundred subjects. The entry originates in a study of cytomegalovirus exposure and HLA in healthy donors. Across the study: The roughly 130 validation repertoires used the same platform as the 550 to 850 first-cohort repertoires (as reported by a later analysis). The study, taken as a whole, reports: 150 to 200 TCR beta chains were listed as cytomegalovirus-associated.

J gave up 5 bases and V 2 bases, and 11 bases lay outside the gene matches. CDR3 length: 16 amino acids. The germline V gene encodes CDR1 MNHEY and CDR2 SVGAGI. Only in-frame clones appear in the TCRdb table, and some are missing; sequencing was by immunoSEQ multiplex PCR. The sample shows 68,000 or so clones, roughly nine tenths of them seen only once. What was sequenced was PBMCs. V and J are TRBV6-5 and TRBJ2-5; 7 bases are a match to TRBD1. The receptor comes from a man between 18 and 35 years old in good health and CMV-seronegative. The CDR3, as DNA: TGTGCCAGCAGTTACGTTGGTAGGGGGCGAATTGAGACCCAGTACTTC. This gives the protein CASSYVGRGRIETQYF.